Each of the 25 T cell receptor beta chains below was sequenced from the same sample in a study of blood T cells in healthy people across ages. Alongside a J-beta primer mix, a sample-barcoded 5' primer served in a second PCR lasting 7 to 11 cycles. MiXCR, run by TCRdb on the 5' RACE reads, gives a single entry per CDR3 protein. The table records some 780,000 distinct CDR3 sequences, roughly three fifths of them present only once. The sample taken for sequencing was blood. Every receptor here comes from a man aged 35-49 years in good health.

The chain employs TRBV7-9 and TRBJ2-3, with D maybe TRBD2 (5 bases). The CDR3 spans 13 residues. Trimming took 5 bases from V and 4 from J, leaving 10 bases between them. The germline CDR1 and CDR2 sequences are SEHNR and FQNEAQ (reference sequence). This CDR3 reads CASSAGPADTQYF. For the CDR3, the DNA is TGTGCCAGCAGCGCGGGCCCGGCAGATACGCAGTATTTT. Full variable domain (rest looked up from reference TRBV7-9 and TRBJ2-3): DTGVSQNPRHKITKRGQNVTFRCDPISEHNRLYWYRQTLGQGPEFLTYFQNEAQLEKSRLLSDRFSAERPKGSFSTLEIQRTEQGDSAMYLCASSAGPADTQYFGPGTRLTVL.

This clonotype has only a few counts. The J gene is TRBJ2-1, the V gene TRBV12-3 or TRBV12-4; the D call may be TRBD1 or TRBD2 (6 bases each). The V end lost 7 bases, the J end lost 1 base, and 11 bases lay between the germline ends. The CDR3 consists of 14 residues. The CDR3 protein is CASIQGTSYNEQFF. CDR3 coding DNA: TGTGCCAGCATCCAGGGGACTTCCTACAATGAGCAGTTCTTC.

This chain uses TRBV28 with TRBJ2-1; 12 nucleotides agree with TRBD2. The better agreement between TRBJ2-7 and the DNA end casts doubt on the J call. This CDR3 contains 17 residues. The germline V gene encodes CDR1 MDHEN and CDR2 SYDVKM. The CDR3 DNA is TGTGCCAGCAGTTCCATGACTAGCGGGAGCTCCTACAATGAGCAGTACTTC. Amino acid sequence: CASSSMTSGSSYNEQYF.

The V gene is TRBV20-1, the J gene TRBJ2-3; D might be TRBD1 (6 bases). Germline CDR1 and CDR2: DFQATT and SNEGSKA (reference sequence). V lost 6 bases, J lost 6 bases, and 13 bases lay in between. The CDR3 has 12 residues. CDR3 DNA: TGCAGTGCAACTCCTACAGGGGATACGCAGTATTTT. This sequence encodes CSATPTGDTQYF.

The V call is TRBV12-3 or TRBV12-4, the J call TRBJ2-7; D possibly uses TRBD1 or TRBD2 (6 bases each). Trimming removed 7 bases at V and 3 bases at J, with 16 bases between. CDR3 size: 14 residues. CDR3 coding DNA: TGTGCCAGCACCCTGGGGGGCAGGGGCTACGAGCAGTACTTC. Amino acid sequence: CASTLGGRGYEQYF.

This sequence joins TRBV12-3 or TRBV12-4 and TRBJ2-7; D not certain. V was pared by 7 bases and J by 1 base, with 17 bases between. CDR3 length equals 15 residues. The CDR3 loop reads CASTDTGLGSYEQYF. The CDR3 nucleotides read TGTGCCAGCACCGATACCGGCCTGGGATCCTACGAGCAGTACTTC.

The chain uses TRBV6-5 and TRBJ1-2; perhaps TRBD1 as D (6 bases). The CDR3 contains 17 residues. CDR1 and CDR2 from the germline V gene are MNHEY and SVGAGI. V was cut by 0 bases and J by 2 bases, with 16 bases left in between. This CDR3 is CASSYSRGQSPNYGYTF. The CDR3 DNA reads TGTGCCAGCAGTTACTCGCGGGGGCAATCCCCAAACTATGGCTACACCTTC.

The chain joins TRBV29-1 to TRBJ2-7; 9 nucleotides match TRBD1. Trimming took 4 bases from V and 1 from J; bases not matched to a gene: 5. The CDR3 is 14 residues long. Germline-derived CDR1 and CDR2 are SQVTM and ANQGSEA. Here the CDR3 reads CSVGKTGGSYEQYF. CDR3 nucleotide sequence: TGCAGCGTTGGGAAGACAGGGGGGTCCTACGAGCAGTACTTC.

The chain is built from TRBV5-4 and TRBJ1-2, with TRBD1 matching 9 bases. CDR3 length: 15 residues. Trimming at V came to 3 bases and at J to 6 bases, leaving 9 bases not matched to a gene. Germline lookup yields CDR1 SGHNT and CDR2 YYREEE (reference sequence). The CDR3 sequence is CASSYGQGSANGYTF. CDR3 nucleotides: TGTGCCAGCAGCTACGGACAGGGGTCTGCTAATGGCTACACCTTC.

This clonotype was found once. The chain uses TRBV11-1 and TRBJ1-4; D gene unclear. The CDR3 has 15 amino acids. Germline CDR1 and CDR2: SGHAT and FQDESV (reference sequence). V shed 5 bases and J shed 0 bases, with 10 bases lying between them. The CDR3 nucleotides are TGTGCCAGCAGCCTAACCGATGCAACTAATGAAAAACTGTTTTTT. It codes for CASSLTDATNEKLFF.

The CDR3 protein is CATSGREKGYRETQYF. The CDR3, as DNA: TGTGCCACCAGCGGTCGGGAGAAGGGATACCGAGAGACCCAGTACTTC. This chain uses TRBV15 with TRBJ2-5, with D possibly TRBD2 on 6 matching bases. There are 16 residues in the CDR3. In germline, CDR1 is LNHNV, CDR2 YYDKDF (reference sequence). V was pared by 5 bases and J by 4 bases, with 20 bases between.

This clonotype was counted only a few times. The CDR3, as DNA: TGTGCCAGCAGCTTCCGGACATTAGCTAGCACAGATACGCAGTATTTT. This gives the protein CASSFRTLASTDTQYF. The chain joins TRBV11-1 to TRBJ2-3; possibly TRBD1 for D (5 bases). Trimming shortened V by 3 bases and J by 0 bases, and 13 bases separated the two germline ends. Germline CDR1 reads SGHAT; CDR2 reads FQDESV (reference sequence). CDR3 length: 16 residues.

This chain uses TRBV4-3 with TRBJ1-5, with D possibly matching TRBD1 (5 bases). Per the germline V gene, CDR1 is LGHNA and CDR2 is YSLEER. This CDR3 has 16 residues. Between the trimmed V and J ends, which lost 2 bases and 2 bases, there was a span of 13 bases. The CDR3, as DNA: TGCGCCAGCAGCCAAAGTTTGGGGCAGGGCAATCAGCCCCAGCATTTT. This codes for CASSQSLGQGNQPQHF.

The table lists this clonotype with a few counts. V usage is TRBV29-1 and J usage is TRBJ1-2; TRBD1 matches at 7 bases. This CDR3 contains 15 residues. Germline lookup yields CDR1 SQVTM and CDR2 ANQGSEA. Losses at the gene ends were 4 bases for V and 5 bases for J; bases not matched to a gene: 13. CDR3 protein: CSVVSRDRGDYGYTF. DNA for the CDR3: TGCAGCGTTGTTTCCCGGGACAGAGGAGATTATGGCTACACCTTC.

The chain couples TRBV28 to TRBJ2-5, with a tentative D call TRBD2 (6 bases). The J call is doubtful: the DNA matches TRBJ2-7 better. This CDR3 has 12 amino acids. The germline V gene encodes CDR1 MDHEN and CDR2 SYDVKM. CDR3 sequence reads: CASSPWGDEQYF. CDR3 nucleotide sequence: TGTGCCAGCAGCCCTTGGGGGGACGAGCAGTACTTC.

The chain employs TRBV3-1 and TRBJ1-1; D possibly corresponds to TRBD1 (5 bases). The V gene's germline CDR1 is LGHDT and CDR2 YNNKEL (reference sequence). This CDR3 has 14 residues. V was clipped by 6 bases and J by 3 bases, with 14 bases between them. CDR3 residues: CASRKGRGDTEAFF. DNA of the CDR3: TGTGCCAGCAGGAAAGGTAGGGGTGACACTGAAGCTTTCTTT.

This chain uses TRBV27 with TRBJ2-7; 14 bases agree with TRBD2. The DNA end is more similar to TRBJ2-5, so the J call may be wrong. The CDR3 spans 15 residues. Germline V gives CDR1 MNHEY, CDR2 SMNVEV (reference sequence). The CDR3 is CASRVTSGRGETQYF. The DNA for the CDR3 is TGTGCCAGCAGGGTGACTAGCGGGAGGGGCGAGACCCAGTACTTC.

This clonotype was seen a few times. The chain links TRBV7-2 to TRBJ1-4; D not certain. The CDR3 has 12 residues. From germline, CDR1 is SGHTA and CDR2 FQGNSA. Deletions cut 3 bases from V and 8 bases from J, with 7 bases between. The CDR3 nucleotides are TGTGCCAGCAGCTTTTTAAAAGAAAAACTGTTTTTT. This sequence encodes CASSFLKEKLFF.

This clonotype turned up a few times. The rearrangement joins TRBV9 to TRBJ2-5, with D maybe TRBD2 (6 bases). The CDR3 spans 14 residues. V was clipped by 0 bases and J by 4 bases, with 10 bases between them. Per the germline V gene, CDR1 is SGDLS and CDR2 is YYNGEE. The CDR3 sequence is CASSVGTTGETQYF. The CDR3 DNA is TGTGCCAGCAGCGTAGGGACTACGGGAGAGACCCAGTACTTC.

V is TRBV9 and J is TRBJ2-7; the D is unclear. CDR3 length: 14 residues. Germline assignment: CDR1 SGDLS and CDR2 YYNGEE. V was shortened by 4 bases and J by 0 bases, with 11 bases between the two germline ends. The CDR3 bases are TGTGCCAGCAGCTCGGGCCCAGGCTCCTACGAGCAGTACTTC. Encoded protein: CASSSGPGSYEQYF.

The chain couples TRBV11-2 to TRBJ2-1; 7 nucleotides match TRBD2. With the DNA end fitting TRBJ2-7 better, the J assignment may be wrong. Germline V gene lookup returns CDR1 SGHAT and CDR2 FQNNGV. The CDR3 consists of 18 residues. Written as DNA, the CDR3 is TGTGCCAGCAGCTTAGCAGCGGGGACCACAAGCTCCTACAATGAGCAGTACTTC. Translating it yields CASSLAAGTTSSYNEQYF.

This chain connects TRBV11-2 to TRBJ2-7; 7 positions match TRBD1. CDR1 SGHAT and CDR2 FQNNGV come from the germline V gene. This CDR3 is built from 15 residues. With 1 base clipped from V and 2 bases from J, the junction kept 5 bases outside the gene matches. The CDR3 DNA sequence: TGTGCCAGCAGCTTAGTCTGGACAGGTACCTACGAGCAGTACTTC. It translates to CASSLVWTGTYEQYF.

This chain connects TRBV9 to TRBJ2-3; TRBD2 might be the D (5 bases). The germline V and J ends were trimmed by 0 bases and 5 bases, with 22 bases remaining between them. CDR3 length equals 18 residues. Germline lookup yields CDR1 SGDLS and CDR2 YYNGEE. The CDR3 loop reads CASSVGSIETTEGDTQYF. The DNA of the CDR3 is TGTGCCAGCAGCGTAGGATCTATTGAGACGACCGAGGGAGATACGCAGTATTTT. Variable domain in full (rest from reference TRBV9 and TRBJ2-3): DSGVTQTPKHLITATGQRVTLRCSPRSGDLSVYWYQQSLDQGLQFLIQYYNGEERAKGNILERFSAQQFPDLHSELNLSSLELGDSALYFCASSVGSIETTEGDTQYFGPGTRLTVL.

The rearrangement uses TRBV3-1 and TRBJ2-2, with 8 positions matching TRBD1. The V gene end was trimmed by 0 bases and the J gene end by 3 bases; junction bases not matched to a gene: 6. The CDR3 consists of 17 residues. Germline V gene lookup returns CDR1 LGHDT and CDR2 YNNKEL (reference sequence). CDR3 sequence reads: CASSQDIRGLDTGELFF. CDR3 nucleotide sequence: TGTGCCAGCAGCCAAGATATCAGGGGGCTGGACACCGGGGAGCTGTTTTTT.

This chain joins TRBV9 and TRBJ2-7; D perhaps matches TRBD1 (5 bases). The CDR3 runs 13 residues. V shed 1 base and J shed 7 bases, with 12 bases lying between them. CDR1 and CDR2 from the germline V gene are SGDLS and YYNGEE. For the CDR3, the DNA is TGTGCCAGCAGCGTACATCAGGGTTATGAGCAGTACTTC. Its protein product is CASSVHQGYEQYF.